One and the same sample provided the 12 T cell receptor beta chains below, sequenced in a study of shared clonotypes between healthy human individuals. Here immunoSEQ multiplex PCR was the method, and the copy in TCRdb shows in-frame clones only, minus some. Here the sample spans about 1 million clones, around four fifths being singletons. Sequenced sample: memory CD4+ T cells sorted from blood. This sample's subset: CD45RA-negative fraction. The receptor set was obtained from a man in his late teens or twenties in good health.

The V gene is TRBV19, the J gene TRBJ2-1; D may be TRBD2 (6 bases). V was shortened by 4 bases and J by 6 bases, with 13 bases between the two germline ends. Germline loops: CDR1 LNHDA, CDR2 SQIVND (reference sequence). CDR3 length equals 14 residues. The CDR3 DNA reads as TGTGCCAGTAGTACGCGGGAAAAAGCCAATGAGCAGTTCTTC. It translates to CASSTREKANEQFF.

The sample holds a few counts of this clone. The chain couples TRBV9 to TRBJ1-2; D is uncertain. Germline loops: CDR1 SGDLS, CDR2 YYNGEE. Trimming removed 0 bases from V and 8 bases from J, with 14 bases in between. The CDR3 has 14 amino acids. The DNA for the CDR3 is TGTGCCAGCAGCGTAGAGCCTGGACGTCTGGGCTACACCTTC. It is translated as CASSVEPGRLGYTF.

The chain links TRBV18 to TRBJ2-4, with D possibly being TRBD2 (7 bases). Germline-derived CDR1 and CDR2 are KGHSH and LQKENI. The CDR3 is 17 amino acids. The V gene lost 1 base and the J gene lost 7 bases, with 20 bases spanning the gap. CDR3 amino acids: CASSPRGGRFDLNIQYF. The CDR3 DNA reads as TGTGCCAGCTCACCACGGGGGGGGCGCTTCGATCTCAACATTCAGTACTTC.

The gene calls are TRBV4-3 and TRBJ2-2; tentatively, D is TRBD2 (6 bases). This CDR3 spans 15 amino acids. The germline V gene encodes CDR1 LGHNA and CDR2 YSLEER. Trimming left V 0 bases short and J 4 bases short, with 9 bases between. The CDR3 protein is CASSQDGTRTGELFF. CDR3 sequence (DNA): TGCGCCAGCAGCCAAGATGGGACTCGCACCGGGGAGCTGTTTTTT.

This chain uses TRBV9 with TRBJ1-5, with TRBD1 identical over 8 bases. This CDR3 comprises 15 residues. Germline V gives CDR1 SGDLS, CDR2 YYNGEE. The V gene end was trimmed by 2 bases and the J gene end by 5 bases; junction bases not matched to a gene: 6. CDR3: CASSVGQGNDQPQHF. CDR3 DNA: TGTGCCAGCAGCGTCGGACAGGGTAACGATCAGCCCCAGCATTTT.

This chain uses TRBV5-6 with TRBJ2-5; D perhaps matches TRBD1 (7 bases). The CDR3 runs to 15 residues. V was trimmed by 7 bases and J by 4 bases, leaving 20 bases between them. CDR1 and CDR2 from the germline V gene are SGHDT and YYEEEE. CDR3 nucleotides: TGTGCCAGCGCTGACCGGGGGACAGTTTTAGAGACCCAGTACTTC. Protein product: CASADRGTVLETQYF.

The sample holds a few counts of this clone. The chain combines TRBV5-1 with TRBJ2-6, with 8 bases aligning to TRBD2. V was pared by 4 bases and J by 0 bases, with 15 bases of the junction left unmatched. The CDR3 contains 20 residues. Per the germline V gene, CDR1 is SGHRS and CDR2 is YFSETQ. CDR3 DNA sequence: TGCGCCAGCAGCCCCCAAAAGGGCGGGGGGTTCCGCTCTGGGGCCAACGTCCTGACTTTC. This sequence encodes CASSPQKGGGFRSGANVLTF. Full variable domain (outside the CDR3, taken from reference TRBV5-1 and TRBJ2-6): KAGVTQTPRYLIKTRGQQVTLSCSPISGHRSVSWYQQTPGQGLQFLFEYFSETQRNKGNFPGRFSGRQFSNSRSEMNVSTLELGDSALYLCASSPQKGGGFRSGANVLTFGAGSRLTVL.

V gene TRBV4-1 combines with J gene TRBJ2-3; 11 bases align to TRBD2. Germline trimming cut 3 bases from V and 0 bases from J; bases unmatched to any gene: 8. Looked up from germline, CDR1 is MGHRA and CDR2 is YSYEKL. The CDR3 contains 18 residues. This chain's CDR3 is CASSQGPLAGGSTDTQYF. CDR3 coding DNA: TGCGCCAGCAGCCAGGGCCCCTTAGCGGGAGGGAGCACAGATACGCAGTATTTT.

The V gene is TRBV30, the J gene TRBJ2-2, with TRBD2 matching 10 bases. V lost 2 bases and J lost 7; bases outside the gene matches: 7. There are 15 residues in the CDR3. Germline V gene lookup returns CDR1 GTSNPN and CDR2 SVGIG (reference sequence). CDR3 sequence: CAWSPGLASGGELFF. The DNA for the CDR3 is TGTGCCTGGAGTCCGGGACTAGCGTCCGGCGGGGAGCTGTTTTTT.

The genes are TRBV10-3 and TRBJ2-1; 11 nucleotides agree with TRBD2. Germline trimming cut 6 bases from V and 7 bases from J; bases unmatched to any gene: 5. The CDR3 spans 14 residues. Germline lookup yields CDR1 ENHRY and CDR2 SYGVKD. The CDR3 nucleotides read TGTGCCATCAGCGAACTAGCGGGAGCTAATGAGCAGTTCTTC. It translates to CAISELAGANEQFF.

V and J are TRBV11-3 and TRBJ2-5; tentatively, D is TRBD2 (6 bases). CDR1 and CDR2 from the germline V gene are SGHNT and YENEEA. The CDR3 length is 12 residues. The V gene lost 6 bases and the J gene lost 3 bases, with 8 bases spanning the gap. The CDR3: CASSPGEETQYF. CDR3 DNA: TGTGCCAGCAGTCCGGGAGAAGAGACCCAGTACTTC.

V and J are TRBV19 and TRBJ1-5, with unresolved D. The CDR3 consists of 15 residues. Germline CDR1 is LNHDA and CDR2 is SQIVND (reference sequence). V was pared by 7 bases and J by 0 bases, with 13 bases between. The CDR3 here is CASKVQEYSNQPQHF. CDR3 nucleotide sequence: TGTGCCAGTAAGGTCCAGGAGTATAGCAATCAGCCCCAGCATTTT.